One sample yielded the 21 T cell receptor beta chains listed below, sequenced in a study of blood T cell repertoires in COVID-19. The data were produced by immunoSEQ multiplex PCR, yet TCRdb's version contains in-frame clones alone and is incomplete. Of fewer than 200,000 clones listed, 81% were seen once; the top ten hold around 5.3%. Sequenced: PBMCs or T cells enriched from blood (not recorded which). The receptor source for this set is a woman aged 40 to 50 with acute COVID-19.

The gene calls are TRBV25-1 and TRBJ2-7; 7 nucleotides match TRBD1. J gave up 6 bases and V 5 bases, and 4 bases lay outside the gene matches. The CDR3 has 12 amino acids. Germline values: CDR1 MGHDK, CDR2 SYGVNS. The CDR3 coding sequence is TGTGCCAGCAGTCCGACAGGGTTCGAGCAGTACTTC. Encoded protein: CASSPTGFEQYF.

The CDR3 region is CASTWDSPEQYV. The CDR3 DNA sequence: TGTGCCAGCACCTGGGACAGCCCCGAGCAGTACGTC. The genes are TRBV12-3 or TRBV12-4 and TRBJ2-7; 7 nucleotides match TRBD1. V shed 7 bases, J shed 6 bases, and the junction held 6 bases outside the gene matches. The CDR3 spans 12 residues.

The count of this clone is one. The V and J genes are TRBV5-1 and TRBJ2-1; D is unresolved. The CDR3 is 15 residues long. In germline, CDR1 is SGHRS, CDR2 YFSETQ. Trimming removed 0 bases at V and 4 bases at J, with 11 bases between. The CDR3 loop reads CASSLEQSHYNEQFF. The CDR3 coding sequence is TGCGCCAGCAGCTTGGAACAGTCCCATTACAATGAGCAGTTCTTC.

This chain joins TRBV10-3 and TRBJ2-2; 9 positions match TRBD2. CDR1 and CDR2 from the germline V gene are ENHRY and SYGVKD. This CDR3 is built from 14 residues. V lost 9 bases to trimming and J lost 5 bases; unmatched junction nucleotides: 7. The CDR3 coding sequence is TGTGCCATTCGGGGACTAGCTGAGACCGGGGAGCTGTTTTTT. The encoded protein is CAIRGLAETGELFF.

The CDR3 region is CASSLIVEGGDTEAFF. CDR3 nucleotide sequence: TGTGCCAGCAGCTTAATCGTTGAGGGCGGTGATACTGAAGCTTTCTTT. The chain recombines TRBV7-6 with TRBJ1-1; D gene unclear. Trimming took 2 bases from V and 5 from J, leaving 18 bases between them. The germline V gene encodes CDR1 SGHVS and CDR2 FNYEAQ. This CDR3 is 16 amino acids long. The whole variable domain, remainder taken from reference TRBV7-6 and TRBJ1-1, is GAGVSQSPRYKVTKRGQDVALRCDPISGHVSLYWYRQALGQGPEFLTYFNYEAQQDKSGLPNDRFSAERPEGSISTLTIQRTEQRDSAMYRCASSLIVEGGDTEAFFGQGTRLTVV.

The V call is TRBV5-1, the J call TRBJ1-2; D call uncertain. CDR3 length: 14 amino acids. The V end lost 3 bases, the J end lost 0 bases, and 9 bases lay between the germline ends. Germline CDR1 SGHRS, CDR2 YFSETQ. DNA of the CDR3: TGCGCCAGCAGCTCGGACGGGACTAACTATGGCTACACCTTC. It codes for CASSSDGTNYGYTF.

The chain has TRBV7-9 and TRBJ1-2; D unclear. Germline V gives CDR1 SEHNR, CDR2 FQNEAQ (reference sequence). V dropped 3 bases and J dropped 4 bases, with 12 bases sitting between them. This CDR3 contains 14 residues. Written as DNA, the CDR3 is TGTGCCAGCAGCTTTTCTGCCACACGCTATGGCTACACCTTC. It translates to CASSFSATRYGYTF. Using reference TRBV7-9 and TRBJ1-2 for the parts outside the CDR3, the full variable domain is DTGVSQNPRHKITKRGQNVTFRCDPISEHNRLYWYRQTLGQGPEFLTYFQNEAQLEKSRLLSDRFSAERPKGSFSTLEIQRTEQGDSAMYLCASSFSATRYGYTFGSGTRLTVV.

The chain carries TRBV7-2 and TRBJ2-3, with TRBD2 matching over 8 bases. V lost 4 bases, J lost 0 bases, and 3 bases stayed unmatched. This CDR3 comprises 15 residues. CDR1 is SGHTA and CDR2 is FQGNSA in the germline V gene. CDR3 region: CASSYSGASTDTQYF. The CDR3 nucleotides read TGTGCCAGCAGCTATAGCGGGGCTAGCACAGATACGCAGTATTTT.

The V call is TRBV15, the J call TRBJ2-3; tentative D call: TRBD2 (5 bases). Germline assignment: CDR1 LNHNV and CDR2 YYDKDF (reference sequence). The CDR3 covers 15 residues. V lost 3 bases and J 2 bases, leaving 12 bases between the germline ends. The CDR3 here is CATSRAGRNTDTQYF. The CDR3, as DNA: TGTGCCACCAGCAGGGCGGGCCGGAACACAGATACGCAGTATTTT.

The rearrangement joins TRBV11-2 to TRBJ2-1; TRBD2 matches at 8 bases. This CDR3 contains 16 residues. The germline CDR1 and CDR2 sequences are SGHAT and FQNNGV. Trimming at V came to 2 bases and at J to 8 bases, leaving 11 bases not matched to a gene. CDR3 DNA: TGTGCCAGCAGCTTAATGAGGGGGAGCGGGAGCTATGAGCAGTTCTTC. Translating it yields CASSLMRGSGSYEQFF.

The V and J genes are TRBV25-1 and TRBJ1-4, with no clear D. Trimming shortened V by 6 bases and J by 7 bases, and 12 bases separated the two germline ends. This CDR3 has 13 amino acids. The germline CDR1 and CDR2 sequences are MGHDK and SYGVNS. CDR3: CASRSSGGEKLFF. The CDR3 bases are TGTGCCAGCAGATCCTCCGGAGGTGAAAAACTGTTTTTT. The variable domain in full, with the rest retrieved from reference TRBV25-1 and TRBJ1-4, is EADIYQTPRYLVIGTGKKITLECSQTMGHDKMYWYQQDPGMELHLIHYSYGVNSTEKGDLSSESTVSRIRTEHFPLTLESARPSHTSQYLCASRSSGGEKLFFGSGTQLSVL.

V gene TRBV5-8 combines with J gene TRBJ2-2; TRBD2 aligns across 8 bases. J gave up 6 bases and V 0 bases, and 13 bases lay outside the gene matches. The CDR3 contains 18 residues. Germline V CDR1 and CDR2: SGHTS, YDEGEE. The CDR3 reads CASSLVRGGSGISGELFF. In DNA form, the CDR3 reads TGTGCCAGCAGCTTGGTGCGGGGAGGTAGCGGGATATCCGGGGAGCTGTTTTTT.

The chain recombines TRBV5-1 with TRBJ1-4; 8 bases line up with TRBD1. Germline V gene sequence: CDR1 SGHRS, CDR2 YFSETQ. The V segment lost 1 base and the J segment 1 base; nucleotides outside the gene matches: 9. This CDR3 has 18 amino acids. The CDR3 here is CASSLSGGAKRTNEKLFF. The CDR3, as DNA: TGCGCCAGCAGCTTGTCAGGGGGCGCAAAACGAACTAATGAAAAACTGTTTTTT.

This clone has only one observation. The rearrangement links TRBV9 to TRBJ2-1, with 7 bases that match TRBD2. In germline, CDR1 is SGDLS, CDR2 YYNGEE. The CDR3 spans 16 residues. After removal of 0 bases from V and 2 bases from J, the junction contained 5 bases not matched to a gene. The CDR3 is CASSVVGGTAYNEQFF. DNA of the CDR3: TGTGCCAGCAGCGTAGTGGGGGGGACGGCCTACAATGAGCAGTTCTTC.

CDR3 sequence (DNA): TGTGCCACCCGGATCCGGGACAGGCCTCTTTACGAGCAGTACTTC. As protein: CATRIRDRPLYEQYF. This chain links TRBV27 with TRBJ2-7; 8 bases agree with TRBD1. Germline values: CDR1 MNHEY, CDR2 SMNVEV (reference sequence). V dropped 10 bases and J dropped 4; count of bases not matched to a gene: 15. This CDR3 region has 15 residues.

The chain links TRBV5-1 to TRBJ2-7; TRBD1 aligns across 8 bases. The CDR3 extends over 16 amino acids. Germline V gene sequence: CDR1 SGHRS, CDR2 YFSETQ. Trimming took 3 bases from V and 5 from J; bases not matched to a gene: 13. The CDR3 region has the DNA TGCGCCAGCAGCTCGGGAATTTTACAGGGGGGCGACGAGCAGTACTTC. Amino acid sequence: CASSSGILQGGDEQYF.

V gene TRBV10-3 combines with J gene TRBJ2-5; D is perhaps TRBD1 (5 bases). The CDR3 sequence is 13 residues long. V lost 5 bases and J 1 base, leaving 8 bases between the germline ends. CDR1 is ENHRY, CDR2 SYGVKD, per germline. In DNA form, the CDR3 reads TGTGCCATCAGTTTAGGGGTCCAAGAGACCCAGTACTTC. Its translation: CAISLGVQETQYF.

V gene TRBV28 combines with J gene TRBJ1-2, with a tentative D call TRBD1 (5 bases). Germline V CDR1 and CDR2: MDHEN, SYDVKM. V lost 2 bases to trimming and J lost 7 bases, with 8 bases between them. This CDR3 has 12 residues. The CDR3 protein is CASSLGHLGYTF. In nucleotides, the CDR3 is TGTGCCAGCAGTTTAGGACACCTTGGCTACACCTTC.

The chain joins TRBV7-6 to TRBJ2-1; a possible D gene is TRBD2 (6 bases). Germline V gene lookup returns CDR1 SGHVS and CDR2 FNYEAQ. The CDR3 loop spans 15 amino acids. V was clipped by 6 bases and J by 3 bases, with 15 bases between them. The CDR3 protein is CASSSPAGFYNEQFF. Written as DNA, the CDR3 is TGTGCCAGCAGTTCCCCAGCGGGTTTCTACAATGAGCAGTTCTTC. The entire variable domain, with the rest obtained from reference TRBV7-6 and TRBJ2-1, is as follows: GAGVSQSPRYKVTKRGQDVALRCDPISGHVSLYWYRQALGQGPEFLTYFNYEAQQDKSGLPNDRFSAERPEGSISTLTIQRTEQRDSAMYRCASSSPAGFYNEQFFGPGTRLTVL.

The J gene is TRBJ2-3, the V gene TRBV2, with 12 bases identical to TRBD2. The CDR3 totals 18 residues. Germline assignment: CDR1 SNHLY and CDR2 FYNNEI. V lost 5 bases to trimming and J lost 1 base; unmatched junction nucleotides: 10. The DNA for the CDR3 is TGTGCCAGCAGTCACACCAGTCTAGCGGGGGGGGGCACAGATACGCAGTATTTT. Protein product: CASSHTSLAGGGTDTQYF. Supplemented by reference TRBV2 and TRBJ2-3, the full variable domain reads EPEVTQTPSHQVTQMGQEVILRCVPISNHLYFYWYRQILGQKVEFLVSFYNNEISEKSEIFDDQFSVERPDGSNFTLKIRSTKLEDSAMYFCASSHTSLAGGGTDTQYFGPGTRLTVL.

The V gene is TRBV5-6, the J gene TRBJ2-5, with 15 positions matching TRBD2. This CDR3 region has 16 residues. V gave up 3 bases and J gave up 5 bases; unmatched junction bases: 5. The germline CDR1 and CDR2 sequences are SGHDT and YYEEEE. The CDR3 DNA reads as TGTGCCAGCAGCTCCGGACTAGCGGGAGGGGTGGAGACCCAGTACTTC. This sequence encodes CASSSGLAGGVETQYF.